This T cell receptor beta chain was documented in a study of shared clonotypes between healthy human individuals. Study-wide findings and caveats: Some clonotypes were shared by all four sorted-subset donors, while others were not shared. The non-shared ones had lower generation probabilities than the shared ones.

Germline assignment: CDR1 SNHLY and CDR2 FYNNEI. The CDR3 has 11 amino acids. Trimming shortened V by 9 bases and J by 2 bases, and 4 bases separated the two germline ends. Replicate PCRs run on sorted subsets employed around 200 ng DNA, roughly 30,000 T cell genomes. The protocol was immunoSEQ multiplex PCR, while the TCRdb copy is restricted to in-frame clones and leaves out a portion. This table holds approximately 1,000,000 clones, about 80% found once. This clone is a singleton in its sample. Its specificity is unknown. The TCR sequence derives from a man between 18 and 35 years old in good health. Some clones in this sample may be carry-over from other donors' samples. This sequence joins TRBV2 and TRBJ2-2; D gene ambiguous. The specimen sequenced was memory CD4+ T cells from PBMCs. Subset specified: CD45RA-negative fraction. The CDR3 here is CARTNTGELFF. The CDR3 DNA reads TGTGCCAGAACTAACACCGGGGAGCTGTTTTTT.